This TCR beta chain appears in the sequencing data of a study of blood T cell repertoires in COVID-19. Overall study context: PBMCs, B-cell-depleted T cells, or T cells were the source of the cDNA or gDNA that made up the material.

TCRdb keeps only in-frame clones here, not all; method: immunoSEQ multiplex PCR. Here the sample spans over 450,000 clones, around nine tenths being singletons. Germline V gene lookup returns CDR1 SGHRS and CDR2 YFSETQ. Unmatched junction bases numbered 8, after V lost 3 bases and J lost 5 bases. The CDR3 length is 15 residues. The sequenced sample was peripheral blood. The sequence was obtained from a woman aged 45-59 years with COVID-19, enrolled during active disease. The rearrangement joins TRBV5-1 to TRBJ2-7; 10 nucleotides align to TRBD2. CDR3 amino acids: CASSSQLAGRDEQYF. The CDR3 region has the DNA TGCGCCAGCAGCTCACAACTAGCGGGGAGAGACGAGCAGTACTTC.